The next 21 T cell receptor beta chains were all read from a single sample in a study of T cells after yellow fever vaccination. TCRdb processed the 5' RACE reads anew with MiXCR; each CDR3 protein has one entry. Of a few hundred thousand distinct CDR3 sequences in the sample, more than 9% were seen once. This specimen consisted of PBMCs, obtained on the day of the first yellow fever vaccination. These TCRs come from a man in his late teens or twenties who received the YFV17D yellow fever vaccine.

Notes on this clonotype: This may come from a read error, since a much larger clone is one base off. V gene TRBV3-1 combines with J gene TRBJ1-6; D might be TRBD1 (5 bases). From germline, CDR1 is LGHDT and CDR2 YNNKEL (reference sequence). V lost 5 bases and J lost 8, with 13 bases in between. The length of the CDR3 is 14 residues. The CDR3 loop reads CASSKVTADSPLHF. CDR3 nucleotide sequence: TGTGCCAGCAGCAAGGTGACAGCCGATTCACCCCTCCACTTT. Looking up the rest from reference TRBV3-1 and TRBJ1-6 gives the full variable domain: DTAVSQTPKYLVTQMGNDKSIKCEQNLGHDTMYWYKQDSKKFLKIMFSYNNKELIINETVPNRFSPKSPDKAHLNLHINSLELGDSAVYFCASSKVTADSPLHFGNGTRLTVT.

The chain couples TRBV5-1 to TRBJ2-1; 7 bases match TRBD2. The CDR3 is 14 amino acids. J was trimmed by 5 bases and V by 3 bases; bases with no gene match: 5. Germline CDR1 reads SGHRS; CDR2 reads YFSETQ. The CDR3 nucleotides are TGCGCCAGCAGCTCCCTCACTAGCGACAATGAGCAGTTCTTC. Encoded protein: CASSSLTSDNEQFF.

V and J are TRBV18 and TRBJ2-3; either TRBD1 or TRBD2 may supply D (5 bases each). The CDR3 length is 14 residues. Germline V gives CDR1 KGHSH, CDR2 LQKENI. Deletions cut 0 bases from V and 6 bases from J, with 10 bases between. CDR3 residues: CASSPPRGVDTQYF. DNA for the CDR3: TGTGCCAGCTCACCACCGCGAGGGGTCGATACGCAGTATTTT. The entire variable domain, with the rest obtained from reference TRBV18 and TRBJ2-3, is as follows: NAGVMQNPRHLVRRRGQEARLRCSPMKGHSHVYWYRQLPEEGLKFMVYLQKENIIDESGMPKERFSAEFPKEGPSILRIQQVVRGDSAAYFCASSPPRGVDTQYFGPGTRLTVL.

The chain is built from TRBV7-8 and TRBJ1-1; D is uncertain. Trimming shortened V by 8 bases and J by 7 bases, and 17 bases separated the two germline ends. The CDR3 covers 13 residues. CDR1 SGHVS and CDR2 FQNEAQ come from the germline V gene. The CDR3 here is CASGPRLLIEAFF. The CDR3 nucleotides read TGTGCCAGCGGCCCCAGGCTCCTCATTGAAGCTTTCTTT.

This clonotype was detected only a few times. J is TRBJ2-1 and V is TRBV19, with 9 nucleotides matching TRBD1. CDR1 and CDR2 (germline): LNHDA, SQIVND (reference sequence). This CDR3 spans 15 amino acids. J was trimmed by 7 bases and V by 6 bases; bases with no gene match: 10. The CDR3, as DNA: TGTGCCAGTAGCATATCGGGACAGGGCTTTAATGAGCAGTTCTTC. Protein product: CASSISGQGFNEQFF.

The chain has TRBV4-1 and TRBJ1-6; D gene ambiguous. This CDR3 comprises 17 residues. V gave up 1 base and J gave up 4 bases, with 14 bases separating them. Per germline, CDR1 MGHRA and CDR2 YSYEKL. Written as DNA, the CDR3 is TGCGCCAGCAGCCAAGGCAGCCAAGACCTTTATAATTCACCCCTCCACTTT. Protein sequence: CASSQGSQDLYNSPLHF.

This clonotype was counted only a few times. The chain joins TRBV7-2 to TRBJ2-1, with 9 nucleotides matching TRBD2. The length of the CDR3 is 15 residues. Germline values: CDR1 SGHTA, CDR2 FQGNSA. Germline trimming cut 4 bases from V and 3 bases from J; bases unmatched to any gene: 4. CDR3 protein: CASSWRGGGYNEQFF. DNA of the CDR3: TGTGCCAGCAGCTGGCGGGGGGGCGGCTACAATGAGCAGTTCTTC.

The J gene is TRBJ1-5, the V gene TRBV6-1; possibly TRBD1 for D (6 bases). The CDR3 totals 18 residues. Germline CDR1 reads MNHNS; CDR2 reads SASEGT. Trimming left V 2 bases short and J 1 base short, with 18 bases between. The CDR3 sequence: CASSERASMDRSNQPQHF. As DNA, the CDR3 is TGTGCCAGCAGTGAACGGGCCTCTATGGACAGAAGCAATCAGCCCCAGCATTTT.

V usage is TRBV29-1 and J usage is TRBJ2-3, with 12 bases aligning to TRBD2. The germline CDR1 and CDR2 sequences are SQVTM and ANQGSEA. This CDR3 region has 14 residues. V trimming: 6 bases; J trimming: 0 bases; junction bases outside the gene matches: 1. The chain's CDR3 is CSVLAGGSTDTQYF. The DNA of the CDR3 is TGCAGCGTACTAGCGGGGGGCAGCACAGATACGCAGTATTTT.

The CDR3 DNA is TGTGCCAGCAGTGAAGGGATAGCGACCGCTTTTACCTACGAGCAGTACTTC. Amino acids: CASSEGIATAFTYEQYF. This chain uses TRBV2 with TRBJ2-7; D perhaps matches TRBD2 (5 bases). V gave up 1 base and J gave up 2 bases, with 18 bases separating them. CDR1 and CDR2 from the germline V gene are SNHLY and FYNNEI. The CDR3 has 17 residues.

The chain has TRBV2 and TRBJ2-2; TRBD1 might be the D (6 bases). This CDR3 is built from 13 residues. Germline lookup yields CDR1 SNHLY and CDR2 FYNNEI. V was cut by 2 bases and J by 6 bases, with 7 bases left in between. The CDR3 nucleotides are TGTGCCAGCAGTGAACAGGGGTCCGGGGAGCTGTTTTTT. Translation gives CASSEQGSGELFF.

V usage is TRBV10-2 and J usage is TRBJ2-3; weak D call: TRBD2 (6 bases). Germline assignment: CDR1 WSHSY and CDR2 SAAADI. This CDR3 is built from 13 residues. The V end lost 7 bases, the J end lost 10 bases, and 18 bases lay between the germline ends. The CDR3 DNA follows: TGCGCCAGCACCTCCCGGGAGTCATCATCGCAGTATTTT. Residues: CASTSRESSSQYF.

The rearrangement links TRBV5-1 to TRBJ2-7; tentatively, D is TRBD1 or TRBD2 (6 bases each). CDR3 length: 15 residues. Trimming removed 4 bases from V and 2 bases from J, with 16 bases in between. Germline values: CDR1 SGHRS, CDR2 YFSETQ. The CDR3 is CASSGSTGRTYEQYF. DNA of the CDR3: TGCGCCAGCAGCGGCAGTACAGGGAGGACCTACGAGCAGTACTTC.

This clonotype was seen a few times. The V and J genes are TRBV7-9 and TRBJ2-7; 9 bases line up with TRBD2. The CDR3 is 16 amino acids. From germline, CDR1 is SEHNR and CDR2 FQNEAQ (reference sequence). The junction had 8 bases not matched to a gene; V was cut back by 1 base and J by 4 bases. The CDR3 DNA sequence: TGTGCCAGCAGCTTAGTCCCAGCGGGGGGCGGGTACGAGCAGTACTTC. Protein sequence: CASSLVPAGGGYEQYF.

The chain is built from TRBV14 and TRBJ1-2, with D uncertain. The V and J ends lost 1 base and 8 bases respectively, with 11 bases between them. The length of the CDR3 is 13 residues. Looked up from germline, CDR1 is SGHDN and CDR2 is FVKESK. CDR3 loop: CASSQVAGSGYTF. As DNA, the CDR3 is TGTGCCAGCAGCCAAGTTGCCGGATCCGGCTACACCTTC.

This clonotype was counted a few times. For the CDR3, the DNA is TGCGCCAGCAGCGTTGGGACAGGGACGGGAGAGACCCAGTACTTC. Residues: CASSVGTGTGETQYF. J is TRBJ2-5 and V is TRBV5-1, with 9 bases matching TRBD1. The germline CDR1 and CDR2 sequences are SGHRS and YFSETQ. After removal of 4 bases from V and 4 bases from J, the junction contained 8 bases not matched to a gene. The CDR3 spans 15 residues. Supplemented by reference TRBV5-1 and TRBJ2-5, the full variable domain reads KAGVTQTPRYLIKTRGQQVTLSCSPISGHRSVSWYQQTPGQGLQFLFEYFSETQRNKGNFPGRFSGRQFSNSRSEMNVSTLELGDSALYLCASSVGTGTGETQYFGPGTRLLVL.

This clonotype was counted only a few times. The gene calls are TRBV24-1 and TRBJ1-1; D call uncertain. The CDR3 runs 10 residues. Between the trimmed V and J ends, which lost 5 bases and 8 bases, there was a span of 5 bases. CDR1 is KGHDR and CDR2 is SFDVKD in the germline V gene. CDR3: CATSVTEAFF. CDR3 nucleotide sequence: TGTGCCACCAGTGTGACAGAAGCTTTCTTT.

This clonotype was counted at least ten times. The chain uses TRBV12-3 or TRBV12-4 and TRBJ2-7, with D perhaps TRBD1 (5 bases). The CDR3 loop spans 15 amino acids. V gave up 3 bases and J gave up 0 bases, with 12 bases separating them. The CDR3 region is CASSFRQLSSYEQYF. The CDR3 DNA follows: TGTGCCAGCAGTTTCAGACAGCTGAGCTCCTACGAGCAGTACTTC.

V usage is TRBV12-3 or TRBV12-4 and J usage is TRBJ2-5, with TRBD2 matching 10 bases. The CDR3 contains 14 residues. Germline trimming cut 6 bases from V and 5 bases from J; bases unmatched to any gene: 6. DNA of the CDR3: TGTGCCAGCAGGCAACGAGCGGGGGGGGAGACCCAGTACTTC. This gives the protein CASRQRAGGETQYF.

The gene calls are TRBV20-1 and TRBJ2-7, with 10 nucleotides matching TRBD2. The junction had 10 bases not matched to a gene; V was cut back by 5 bases and J by 3 bases. In germline, CDR1 is DFQATT, CDR2 SNEGSKA (reference sequence). This CDR3 has 15 amino acids. The chain's CDR3 is CSALRRTSGFYEQYV. CDR3 DNA: TGCAGTGCTCTTCGACGGACTAGCGGATTCTACGAGCAGTACGTC.

V and J are TRBV7-2 and TRBJ1-5, with D perhaps TRBD1 (6 bases). Per germline, CDR1 SGHTA and CDR2 FQGNSA. The CDR3 is made up of 17 amino acids. V dropped 3 bases and J dropped 6 bases, with 21 bases sitting between them. The CDR3 DNA reads TGTGCCAGCAGCTTCGACCAACGGCCTAGGGGGGCTCAGCCCCAGCATTTT. Translating gives CASSFDQRPRGAQPQHF.